A selection of T cell receptor beta chains follows, all from one sample in a study of blood T cell repertoires in COVID-19. Here immunoSEQ multiplex PCR was the method, and the copy in TCRdb shows in-frame clones only, minus some. In the table there are some 240,000 clones, around 80% of which are singletons. The sequenced material came from peripheral blood. These TCRs come from a man aged 50-60 years with active or convalescent COVID-19. CDR3s include the opening cysteine and the closing phenylalanine or tryptophan. The D gene is left open where the match is weak. Rows give clone size only sometimes, using once, few, many, or a class for an expanded clone.

CDR3 protein | CDR3 DNA | D gene | J gene | V gene | clone size
CASSLAGASGGTDTQYF | TGTGCCAGCAGCTTAGCGGGAGCTAGCGGGGGCACAGATACGCAGTATTTT | TRBD2 | TRBJ2-3 | TRBV7-6 | -
CASSVGQGPQETQYF | TGTGCCAGCAGCGTAGGCCAGGGGCCCCAAGAGACCCAGTACTTC | - | TRBJ2-5 | TRBV9 | -
CASTKITGGRDYGYTF | TGTGCCAGTACCAAAATAACAGGGGGCCGGGACTATGGCTACACCTTC | TRBD1 | TRBJ1-2 | TRBV19 | few
CASTVTGRGSSGELFF | TGTGCCAGCACCGTCACCGGGAGGGGGAGTTCCGGGGAGCTGTTTTTT | TRBD2 | TRBJ2-2 | TRBV7-9 | -
CASSLGQNYGYTF | TGCGCCAGCAGCTTGGGGCAGAACTATGGCTACACCTTC | - | TRBJ1-2 | TRBV5-1 | -
CASSYGLAGGSYNEQFF | TGCGCCAGCAGCTATGGACTAGCGGGAGGCTCCTACAATGAGCAGTTCTTC | TRBD2 | TRBJ2-1 | TRBV5-1 | -
CASSLTGGYTGELFF | TGCGCCAGCAGCTTGACGGGGGGCTATACCGGGGAGCTGTTTTTT | - | TRBJ2-2 | TRBV5-1 | -
CATSDLSLNYGYTF | TGTGCCACCAGTGATTTGTCTCTTAACTATGGCTACACCTTC | - | TRBJ1-2 | TRBV24-1 | -
CASTRSGDWGNQPQHF | TGTGCCAGCACCCGGTCAGGGGATTGGGGCAATCAGCCCCAGCATTTT | - | TRBJ1-5 | TRBV2 | -
CASSRSGTFSYEQYF | TGTGCCAGCAGCCGGAGCGGAACTTTCTCCTACGAGCAGTACTTC | - | TRBJ2-7 | TRBV7-2 | -
CASSHSDGQVGDNEQFF | TGTGCCAGCAGCCATTCTGACGGACAGGTGGGGGACAATGAGCAGTTCTTC | TRBD1 | TRBJ2-1 | TRBV3-1/TRBV3-2 | -
CASSLIGGQETQYF | TGTGCCAGCAGTTTAATTGGCGGCCAAGAGACCCAGTACTTC | - | TRBJ2-5 | TRBV27 | -
CASRGVVNTGELFF | TGCGCCAGCAGAGGAGTGGTTAACACCGGGGAGCTGTTTTTT | - | TRBJ2-2 | TRBV5-1 | -
CASSEKTGGGTEAFF | TGTGCCAGCAGTGAAAAAACAGGGGGCGGCACTGAAGCTTTCTTT | TRBD1 | TRBJ1-1 | TRBV6-1 | -
CASRGTSGGPPQETQYF | TGCGCCAGCAGGGGGACTAGCGGGGGCCCCCCTCAAGAGACCCAGTACTTC | TRBD2 | TRBJ2-5 | TRBV10-2 | -
CASSPFGQAHTDTQYF | TGTGCCAGCTCACCATTCGGACAGGCGCACACAGATACGCAGTATTTT | TRBD1 | TRBJ2-3 | TRBV18 | -
CASSYTGTGSTDTQYF | TGTGCCAGCAGTTACACCGGGACAGGATCCACAGATACGCAGTATTTT | TRBD1 | TRBJ2-3 | TRBV6-2/TRBV6-3 | -
CASSQDWLAGGSYNEQFF | TGCGCCAGCAGCCAAGATTGGCTAGCGGGGGGATCCTACAATGAGCAGTTCTTC | TRBD2 | TRBJ2-1 | TRBV4-3 | -
CASSLSSGSYEQYF | TGTGCCAGCAGCCTATCCAGCGGATCCTACGAGCAGTACTTC | - | TRBJ2-7 | TRBV5-4 | few
CASSFNSYYGYTF | TGTGCCAGCAGTTTTAACAGCTACTATGGCTACACCTTC | - | TRBJ1-2 | TRBV28 | -
CASSLIQFGQPQHF | TGTGCCAGCAGCTTGATCCAGTTCGGGCAGCCCCAGCATTTT | - | TRBJ1-5 | TRBV5-6 | once
CASSQERQGDQPQHF | TGCGCCAGCAGCCAAGAGCGACAGGGGGATCAGCCCCAGCATTTT | TRBD1 | TRBJ1-5 | TRBV4-1 | -
CASSYFSNNSPLHF | TGTGCCAGCAGTTACTTCTCTAACAATTCACCCCTCCACTTT | - | TRBJ1-6 | TRBV6-5 | -
CASGQGGFNEQFF | TGTGCCAGCGGACAGGGGGGGTTCAATGAGCAGTTCTTC | TRBD1 | TRBJ2-1 | TRBV18 | -
CASSGTGGLTEAFF | TGTGCCAGCTCAGGGACAGGGGGATTGACTGAAGCTTTCTTT | TRBD1 | TRBJ1-1 | TRBV18 | once
CASSGRRGGYEQYF | TGTGCCAGCAGCGGGAGAAGGGGGGGCTACGAGCAGTACTTC | - | TRBJ2-7 | TRBV7-9 | -
CASSHPRGIQPQHF | TGCGCCAGCAGCCACCCCAGGGGGATACAGCCCCAGCATTTT | TRBD1 | TRBJ1-5 | TRBV4-1 | -
CASSLDWGDGYTF | TGTGCCAGCAGTTTAGATTGGGGAGACGGCTACACCTTC | - | TRBJ1-2 | TRBV12-3/TRBV12-4 | -
CASSSRGRDEKLFF | TGCGCCAGCAGCTCCAGGGGTAGGGATGAAAAACTGTTTTTT | - | TRBJ1-4 | TRBV5-1 | few
CASSLQGGTKTQYF | TGTGCCAGCAGTTTACAAGGGGGCACGAAGACCCAGTACTTC | TRBD1 | TRBJ2-5 | TRBV28 | -
CASSFFTGGNGYTF | TGTGCCAGCAGTTTCTTCACGGGAGGGAATGGCTACACCTTC | - | TRBJ1-2 | TRBV28 | -
CASSQPGTNEKLFF | TGTGCCAGCAGCCAACCGGGGACTAATGAAAAACTGTTTTTT | - | TRBJ1-4 | TRBV3-1/TRBV3-2 | -
CAKPGGKNYGYTF | TGTGCCAAACCAGGAGGGAAAAACTATGGCTACACCTTC | - | TRBJ1-2 | TRBV24-1 | once
CASSQDWAGNQPQHF | TGTGCCAGCAGCCAGGATTGGGCTGGCAATCAGCCCCAGCATTTT | - | TRBJ1-5 | TRBV7-8 | -
CASSLLRLDVGDTQYF | TGTGCCAGCAGCTTACTACGACTAGATGTAGGAGATACGCAGTATTTT | - | TRBJ2-3 | TRBV7-2 | -
CASSPRGLAGQETQYF | TGTGCCAGCAGCCCCAGGGGCCTAGCGGGACAGGAGACCCAGTACTTC | TRBD2 | TRBJ2-5 | TRBV25-1 | -
CASSSQGLARATDTQYF | TGCGCCAGCAGCTCCCAGGGACTAGCTAGGGCCACAGATACGCAGTATTTT | TRBD2 | TRBJ2-3 | TRBV5-1 | -
CASSERGIDYNEQFF | TGTGCCAGCAGTGAAAGGGGAATAGACTACAATGAGCAGTTCTTC | - | TRBJ2-1 | TRBV2 | -
CASSIRGEAFF | TGTGCCAGTAGTATAAGGGGTGAAGCTTTCTTT | - | TRBJ1-1 | TRBV19 | -
CASSPLDRSSYNSPLHF | TGTGCCAGCTCACCCCTAGACAGGAGCTCCTATAATTCACCCCTCCACTTT | - | TRBJ1-6 | TRBV18 | -
CASSRQGAIEQFF | TGTGCCAGCAGTCGACAGGGGGCGATTGAGCAGTTCTTC | TRBD1 | TRBJ2-1 | TRBV25-1 | once
CASSLSGAQTEAFF | TGTGCCAGCAGTTTATCAGGGGCACAAACTGAAGCTTTCTTT | - | TRBJ1-1 | TRBV28 | few
CASSNRGLFEAFF | TGTGCCAGTAGTAACAGGGGTTTATTTGAAGCTTTCTTT | TRBD1 | TRBJ1-1 | TRBV19 | once
CASSLRTGGTDTQYF | TGTGCCAGCAGCTTAAGGACGGGGGGGACAGATACGCAGTATTTT | TRBD2 | TRBJ2-3 | TRBV11-2 | -
CASSLDTNTEAFF | TGTGCCAGCAGTCTGGACACAAACACTGAAGCTTTCTTT | - | TRBJ1-1 | TRBV2 | -
CASSLTLLAGGEQFF | TGTGCCAGCAGCTTAACCCTCTTGGCGGGGGGTGAGCAGTTCTTC | TRBD2 | TRBJ2-1 | TRBV7-9 | -
CATSRDPGRVGNTIYF | TGTGCCACCAGCAGAGATCCGGGGAGGGTTGGAAACACCATATATTTT | - | TRBJ1-3 | TRBV15 | -